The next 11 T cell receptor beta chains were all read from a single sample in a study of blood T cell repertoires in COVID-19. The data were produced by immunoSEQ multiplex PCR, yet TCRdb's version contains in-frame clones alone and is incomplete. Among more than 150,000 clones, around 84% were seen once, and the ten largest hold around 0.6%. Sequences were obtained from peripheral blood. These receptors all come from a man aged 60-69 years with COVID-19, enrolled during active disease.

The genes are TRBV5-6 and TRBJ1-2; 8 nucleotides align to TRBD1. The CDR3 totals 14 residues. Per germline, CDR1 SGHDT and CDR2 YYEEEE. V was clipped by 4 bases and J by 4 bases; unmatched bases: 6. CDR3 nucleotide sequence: TGTGCCAGCAGCCCGGACAGGGCTGCCTATGGCTACACCTTC. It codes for CASSPDRAAYGYTF. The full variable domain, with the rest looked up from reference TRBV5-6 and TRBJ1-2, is DAGVTQSPTHLIKTRGQQVTLRCSPKSGHDTVSWYQQALGQGPQFIFQYYEEEERQRGNFPDRFSGHQFPNYSSELNVNALLLGDSALYLCASSPDRAAYGYTFGSGTRLTVV.

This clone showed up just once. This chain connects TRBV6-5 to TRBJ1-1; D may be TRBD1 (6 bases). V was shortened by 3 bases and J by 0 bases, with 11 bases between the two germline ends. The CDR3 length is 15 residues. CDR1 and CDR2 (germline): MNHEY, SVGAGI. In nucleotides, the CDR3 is TGTGCCAGCAGTTATGATTACAGGGTGAACACTGAAGCTTTCTTT. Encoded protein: CASSYDYRVNTEAFF.

The DNA for the CDR3 is TGTGCCAGCAGCTCCCAGGTGATAGCGGGGAGCTCCTACGAGCAGTACTTC. Amino acids: CASSSQVIAGSSYEQYF. V gene TRBV7-8 combines with J gene TRBJ2-7, with 8 positions matching TRBD2. Germline V CDR1 and CDR2: SGHVS, FQNEAQ. The CDR3 extends over 17 amino acids. V shed 4 bases, J shed 0 bases, and the junction held 11 bases outside the gene matches. The full variable domain, its missing parts supplied by reference TRBV7-8 and TRBJ2-7, is GAGVSQSPRYKVAKRGQDVALRCDPISGHVSLFWYQQALGQGPEFLTYFQNEAQLDKSGLPSDRFFAERPEGSVSTLKIQRTQQEDSAVYLCASSSQVIAGSSYEQYFGPGTRLTVT.

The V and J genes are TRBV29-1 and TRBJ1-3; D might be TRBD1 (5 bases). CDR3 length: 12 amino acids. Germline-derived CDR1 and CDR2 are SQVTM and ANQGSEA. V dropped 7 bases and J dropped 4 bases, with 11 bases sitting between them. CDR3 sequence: CSARGEGNTIYF. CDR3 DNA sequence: TGCAGCGCGCGGGGGGAGGGAAACACCATATATTTT. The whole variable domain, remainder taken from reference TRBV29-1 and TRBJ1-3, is SAVISQKPSRDICQRGTSLTIQCQVDSQVTMMFWYRQQPGQSLTLIATANQGSEATYESGFVIDKFPISRPNLTFSTLTVSNMSPEDSSIYLCSARGEGNTIYFGEGSWLTVV.

CDR3 sequence reads: CAISAGQRTDTQYF. The DNA for the CDR3 is TGTGCCATCTCCGCGGGACAGCGCACAGATACGCAGTATTTT. The chain has TRBV10-3 and TRBJ2-3, with a weak D call TRBD1 (7 bases). The CDR3 spans 14 residues. Germline loops: CDR1 ENHRY, CDR2 SYGVKD. V was trimmed by 8 bases and J by 1 base, leaving 13 bases between them.

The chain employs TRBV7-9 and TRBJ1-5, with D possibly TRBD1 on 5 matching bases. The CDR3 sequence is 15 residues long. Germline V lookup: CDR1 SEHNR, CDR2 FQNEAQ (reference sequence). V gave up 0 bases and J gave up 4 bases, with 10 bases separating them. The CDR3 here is CASSLAGVGNQPQHF. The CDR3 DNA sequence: TGTGCCAGCAGCTTAGCAGGGGTAGGGAATCAGCCCCAGCATTTT.

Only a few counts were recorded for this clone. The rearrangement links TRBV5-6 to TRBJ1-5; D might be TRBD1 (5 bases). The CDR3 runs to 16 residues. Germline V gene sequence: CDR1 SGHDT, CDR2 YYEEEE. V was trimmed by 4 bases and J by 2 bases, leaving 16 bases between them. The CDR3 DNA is TGTGCCAGCAGCCGAGCGTCGGGGGTCGGCAATCAGCCCCAGCATTTT. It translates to CASSRASGVGNQPQHF.

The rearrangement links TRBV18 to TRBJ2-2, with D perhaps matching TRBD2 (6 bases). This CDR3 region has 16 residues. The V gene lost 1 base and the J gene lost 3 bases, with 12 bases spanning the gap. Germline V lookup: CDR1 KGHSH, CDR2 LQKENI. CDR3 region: CASSPQRGLDTGELFF. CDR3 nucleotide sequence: TGTGCCAGCTCACCACAGAGGGGACTCGACACCGGGGAGCTGTTTTTT.

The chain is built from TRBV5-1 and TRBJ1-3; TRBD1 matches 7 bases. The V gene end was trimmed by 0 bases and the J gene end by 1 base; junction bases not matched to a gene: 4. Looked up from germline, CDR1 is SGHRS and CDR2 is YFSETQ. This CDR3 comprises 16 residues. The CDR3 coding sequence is TGCGCCAGCAGCTTGGCCCCGACAGGGTCTGGAAACACCATATATTTT. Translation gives CASSLAPTGSGNTIYF. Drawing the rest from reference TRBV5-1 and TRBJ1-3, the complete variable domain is KAGVTQTPRYLIKTRGQQVTLSCSPISGHRSVSWYQQTPGQGLQFLFEYFSETQRNKGNFPGRFSGRQFSNSRSEMNVSTLELGDSALYLCASSLAPTGSGNTIYFGEGSWLTVV.

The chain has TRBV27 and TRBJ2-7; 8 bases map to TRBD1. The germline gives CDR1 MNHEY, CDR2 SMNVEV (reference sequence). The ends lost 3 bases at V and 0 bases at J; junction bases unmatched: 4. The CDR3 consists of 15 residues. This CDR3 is CASSLGTGSSYEQYF. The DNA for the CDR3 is TGTGCCAGCAGTTTGGGGACAGGAAGCTCCTACGAGCAGTACTTC.

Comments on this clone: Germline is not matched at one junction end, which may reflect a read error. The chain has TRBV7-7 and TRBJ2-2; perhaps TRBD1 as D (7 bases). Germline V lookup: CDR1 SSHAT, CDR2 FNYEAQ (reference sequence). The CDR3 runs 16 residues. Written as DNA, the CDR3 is TGTGCTAGCAGCTTAGCGCAGGGGGGAGTTACCGGGGAGCTGTTTTTT. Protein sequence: CASSLAQGGVTGELFF. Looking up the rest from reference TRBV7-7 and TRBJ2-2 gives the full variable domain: GAGVSQSPRYKVTKRGQDVTLRCDPISSHATLYWYQQALGQGPEFLTYFNYEAQPDKSGLPSDRFSAERPEGSISTLTIQRTEQRDSAMYRCASSLAQGGVTGELFFGEGSRLTVL.